The clone carrying this T cell receptor (beta chain) was picked up a small number of times. Antigen specificity is unknown. These data originate in a study of T cell repertoires in cytomegalovirus infection. Looking at the study overall: CMV infection and matching HLA type were both indicated by public TCR beta signatures. Notes on the study in general: There were carriers of CMV plus the relevant HLA, and cumulative public TCR beta family frequency identified them. The ex vivo response was dominated by HLA-C-restricted CMV-specific TCR beta clonotypes.

Trimming cost V 5 bases and J 3 bases, with 22 bases left between them. Germline CDR1 SGHTA, CDR2 FQGNSA. CDR3 size: 17 residues. One entry per CDR3 protein, called by TCRdb with MiXCR from the reads. This sample has 150,000 to 200,000 distinct CDR3 sequences; roughly 20% occur once, and the top ten carry roughly 27%. The sequencing used CD8+ T cells from cultured PBMCs, collected from culture after CMV antigen stimulation. This receptor was identified in a human donor in good health (CMV status not recorded). Some clones in this sample may be carry-over from other donors' samples. The chain combines TRBV7-2 with TRBJ1-1, with D unclear. CDR3 DNA sequence: TGTGCCAGCAGCCCCAACCCTCGGGTGTATCAGGACACTGAAGCTTTCTTT. Amino acids: CASSPNPRVYQDTEAFF.